These 23 T cell receptor beta chains originate from one sample sequenced in a study of post-analysis software for immune sequencing data. Overall study findings and caveats: The five TRBV segments detected at higher frequency in patients than in controls included TRBV5-6, TRBV5-1 and TRBV20-1.

The antigens for these receptors are not known. Unique molecular identifiers tagged the TCR beta cDNA libraries. TCRdb independently ran MiXCR on the PCR reads; one entry per CDR3 protein. Seen here are hundreds of thousands of distinct CDR3 sequences, 30% to 45% observed once, and the top ten hold under 9%. Sample: blood. Source of these receptors: a girl aged 2-10 years with multiple sclerosis.

The rearrangement uses TRBV27 and TRBJ1-2; no clear D. The CDR3 is 12 amino acids. V lost 4 bases, J lost 1 base, and 4 bases lay in between. Germline CDR1 MNHEY, CDR2 SMNVEV (reference sequence). For the CDR3, the DNA is TGTGCCAGCAGTTCAGATAACTATGGCTACACCTTC. This sequence encodes CASSSDNYGYTF.

The chain couples TRBV6-6 to TRBJ2-1, with D hard to call. This CDR3 region has 14 residues. Germline values: CDR1 MNHNY, CDR2 SVGAGI (reference sequence). Trimming left V 0 bases short and J 12 bases short, with 15 bases between. For the CDR3, the DNA is TGTGCCAGCAGTTACTCGAAGTGGAGTACCCGGCAGTTCTTC. This gives the protein CASSYSKWSTRQFF.

A few counts support this clonotype. The rearrangement joins TRBV4-3 to TRBJ2-3, with 9 bases matching TRBD1. V was pared by 7 bases and J by 4 bases, with 6 bases of the junction left unmatched. The V gene's germline CDR1 is LGHNA and CDR2 YSLEER. The CDR3 length is 14 residues. DNA of the CDR3: TGCGCCAGCAACCGGGACAGGGCCCCAGATACGCAGTATTTT. Translation gives CASNRDRAPDTQYF.

The genes are TRBV11-2 and TRBJ2-5; D is uncertain. Trimming stripped 5 bases from V and 1 base from J, with 14 bases between. The germline V gene encodes CDR1 SGHAT and CDR2 FQNNGV. The CDR3 is 15 amino acids. The CDR3 nucleotides are TGTGCCAGCAGCCCCGTAAGGTTGGGCCAAGAGACCCAGTACTTC. Translated, it gives CASSPVRLGQETQYF.

In its sample, this clonotype was seen a few times. The V and J genes are TRBV7-9 and TRBJ2-7; perhaps TRBD1 as D (5 bases). Germline loops: CDR1 SEHNR, CDR2 FQNEAQ (reference sequence). The length of the CDR3 is 14 residues. Trimming removed 7 bases from V and 5 bases from J, with 18 bases in between. The CDR3: CASILGSGFHEQYF. In DNA, the CDR3 is TGTGCCAGCATCCTAGGGTCAGGGTTCCACGAGCAGTACTTC.

This clonotype has just a few counts. CDR3 nucleotide sequence: TGTGCCAGCAGCTCGGACCCTAGCTCCTACGAGCAGTACTTC. Translation gives CASSSDPSSYEQYF. V gene TRBV7-2 combines with J gene TRBJ2-7; D unresolved. The CDR3 totals 14 residues. Germline V lookup: CDR1 SGHTA, CDR2 FQGNSA. Trimming pared 4 bases from V and 0 bases from J, leaving 10 bases between.

The CDR3, as DNA: TGCGCCAGCAGCTACGGACACGGGATCTACGAGCAGTACTTC. This gives the protein CASSYGHGIYEQYF. This chain connects TRBV4-3 to TRBJ2-7, with D perhaps being TRBD1 or TRBD2 (5 bases each). The V and J ends lost 5 bases and 3 bases respectively, with 14 bases between them. CDR1 and CDR2 from the germline V gene are LGHNA and YSLEER. This CDR3 has 14 residues.

This clonotype was picked up a small number of times. CDR3 nucleotide sequence: TGTGCCAGCAGGGAGGCGGCAACTAATGAAAAACTGTTTTTT. Its translation: CASREAATNEKLFF. The rearrangement links TRBV25-1 to TRBJ1-4; D is uncertain. V was cut by 6 bases and J by 0 bases, with 8 bases left in between. The CDR3 spans 14 residues. Germline loops: CDR1 MGHDK, CDR2 SYGVNS.

CDR3 sequence (DNA): TGTGCCAGCGGACAGGGGTATCGCAATCAGCCCCAGCATTTT. Encoded protein: CASGQGYRNQPQHF. The chain carries TRBV2 and TRBJ1-5; 9 bases agree with TRBD1. CDR3 length equals 14 residues. Per the germline V gene, CDR1 is SNHLY and CDR2 is FYNNEI. V lost 8 bases and J lost 2; bases outside the gene matches: 4.

This clonotype was observed a few times. The gene calls are TRBV5-6 and TRBJ2-3; a possible D gene is TRBD2 (5 bases). The V and J ends lost 3 bases and 14 bases respectively, with 19 bases between them. This CDR3 is 13 amino acids long. Germline V lookup: CDR1 SGHDT, CDR2 YYEEEE. CDR3 loop: CASSSFDGGSGYF. Here the CDR3 DNA reads TGTGCCAGCAGCTCCTTCGACGGCGGGTCGGGGTATTTT.

To note about this clonotype: A read error may account for a junction end that differs from germline. The chain carries TRBV7-7 and TRBJ2-3, with 9 bases matching TRBD2. Germline V gene sequence: CDR1 SSHAT, CDR2 FNYEAQ (reference sequence). The CDR3 is made up of 16 amino acids. The CDR3 loop is CASSLGLAGSGNTQYF. The CDR3 nucleotides read TGTGCTAGCAGCTTAGGCCTAGCGGGATCGGGAAATACGCAGTATTTT. Based on the CDR3 plus reference TRBV7-7 and TRBJ2-3, the full variable domain is GAGVSQSPRYKVTKRGQDVTLRCDPISSHATLYWYQQALGQGPEFLTYFNYEAQPDKSGLPSDRFSAERPEGSISTLTIQRTEQRDSAMYRCASSLGLAGSGNTQYFGPGTRLTVL.

The chain uses TRBV11-1 and TRBJ2-1, with 8 bases identical to TRBD2. The CDR3 totals 21 residues. Germline V gives CDR1 SGHAT, CDR2 FQDESV (reference sequence). V shed 4 bases and J 2 bases; nucleotides not matched to a gene: 22. The CDR3 loop is CASSSIRLALTDSTTYNEQFF. In DNA form, the CDR3 reads TGTGCCAGCAGCTCGATCCGACTAGCGCTAACTGACAGTACCACCTACAATGAGCAGTTCTTC. Full variable domain (outside the CDR3, taken from reference TRBV11-1 and TRBJ2-1): EAEVAQSPRYKITEKSQAVAFWCDPISGHATLYWYRQILGQGPELLVQFQDESVVDDSQLPKDRFSAERLKGVDSTLKIQPAELGDSAMYLCASSSIRLALTDSTTYNEQFFGPGTRLTVL.

The chain recombines TRBV5-1 with TRBJ2-6; 7 bases agree with TRBD1. The J segment lost 3 bases and the V segment lost 6 bases, leaving 12 bases of the junction unmatched. This CDR3 region has 17 residues. Looked up from germline, CDR1 is SGHRS and CDR2 is YFSETQ. CDR3 loop: CASNSGTVFGGANVLTF. Written as DNA, the CDR3 is TGCGCCAGCAACTCAGGGACAGTGTTCGGTGGGGCCAACGTCCTGACTTTC.

V gene TRBV6-6 combines with J gene TRBJ2-1; TRBD1 matches at 10 bases. The CDR3 length is 15 residues. Germline values: CDR1 MNHNY, CDR2 SVGAGI (reference sequence). V lost 8 bases to trimming and J lost 6 bases; unmatched junction nucleotides: 10. CDR3 in DNA: TGTGCCAGCGACCCGGGACAGGGGTATGGCAATGAGCAGTTCTTC. This codes for CASDPGQGYGNEQFF.

This clonotype appeared a few times. This sequence joins TRBV29-1 and TRBJ2-1, with TRBD2 matching 10 bases. The J segment lost 7 bases and the V segment lost 3 bases, leaving 6 bases of the junction unmatched. Germline lookup yields CDR1 SQVTM and CDR2 ANQGSEA. The CDR3 spans 14 residues. CDR3 in DNA: TGCAGCGTTGAGTGGGGACTAGCGTTTAATGAGCAGTTCTTC. Its protein product is CSVEWGLAFNEQFF.

This chain connects TRBV11-2 to TRBJ1-1; D perhaps matches TRBD1 (5 bases). Deletions cut 5 bases from V and 4 bases from J, with 14 bases between. The germline gives CDR1 SGHAT, CDR2 FQNNGV. This CDR3 is 14 amino acids long. CDR3: CASSPLGGGTEAFF. The CDR3, as DNA: TGTGCCAGCAGCCCCCTGGGGGGGGGCACTGAAGCTTTCTTT.

The chain links TRBV29-1 to TRBJ1-1; D gene unclear. V shed 2 bases and J shed 6 bases, with 13 bases lying between them. The CDR3 consists of 13 residues. The germline gives CDR1 SQVTM, CDR2 ANQGSEA. CDR3 in amino acids: CSVEPRMEAEAFF. The CDR3, as DNA: TGCAGCGTTGAACCTCGCATGGAGGCTGAAGCTTTCTTT.

Comment on this clonotype: The junction and the germline gene differ at one end; a read error may be behind it. The rearrangement uses TRBV18 and TRBJ1-5; D possibly corresponds to TRBD1 (6 bases). Germline V gene lookup returns CDR1 KGHSH and CDR2 LQKENI. The CDR3 runs 14 residues. CDR3 region: CASSPGQSNQPQHF. The CDR3 bases are TGCGCCAGCAGCCCCGGACAGTCCAATCAGCCCCAGCATTTT. The full variable domain, rest sourced from reference TRBV18 and TRBJ1-5, is NAGVMQNPRHLVRRRGQEARLRCSPMKGHSHVYWYRQLPEEGLKFMVYLQKENIIDESGMPKERFSAEFPKEGPSILRIQQVVRGDSAAYFCASSPGQSNQPQHFGDGTRLSIL.

Of note for this clonotype: Germline is not matched at one junction end, which may reflect a read error. The chain links TRBV5-8 to TRBJ2-7, with a possible D match to TRBD2 (6 bases). Germline V CDR1 and CDR2: SGHTS, YDEGEE. CDR3 length: 15 amino acids. CDR3 DNA sequence: TGCGCCAGCAGCTTGATAGTAGCGGAAACCTACGAGCAGTACTTC. Its protein product is CASSLIVAETYEQYF.

This clonotype was counted only a few times. The chain has TRBV12-3 or TRBV12-4 and TRBJ2-1; 7 nucleotides agree with TRBD1. V lost 6 bases, J lost 10 bases, and 18 bases stayed unmatched. The CDR3 is 16 amino acids. The CDR3 DNA follows: TGTGCCAGCAGCTCGTCATCGACAGGGTTTCTTGGGGAGCAGTTCTTC. The encoded protein is CASSSSSTGFLGEQFF.

In nucleotides, the CDR3 is TGTGCCAGCAGCTTAATCGACCCCATTACAGATACGCAGTATTTT. This sequence encodes CASSLIDPITDTQYF. The chain links TRBV7-9 to TRBJ2-3; D is undetermined. The V gene's germline CDR1 is SEHNR and CDR2 FQNEAQ (reference sequence). The length of the CDR3 is 15 residues. The germline V and J ends were trimmed by 2 bases and 3 bases, with 12 bases remaining between them.

Remarks on this clonotype: One end of the junction fails to match germline, which may point to a read error. This chain links TRBV18 with TRBJ2-1, with D unclear. The germline gives CDR1 KGHSH, CDR2 LQKENI. CDR3 length equals 14 residues. The CDR3 is CASSQDLSSNEQFF. In DNA, the CDR3 is TGTGCCAGCTCACAGGACCTCTCCTCCAATGAGCAGTTCTTC.

This rearrangement joins TRBV6-5 to TRBJ2-1; D tentatively fits TRBD1 or TRBD2 (5 bases each). The CDR3 runs to 15 residues. V lost 7 bases to trimming and J lost 7 bases, with 20 bases between them. Germline CDR1 and CDR2: MNHEY and SVGAGI. The CDR3 spells CASNQRGARGNEQFF. CDR3 DNA sequence: TGTGCCAGCAACCAACGGGGCGCTCGCGGGAATGAGCAGTTCTTC.